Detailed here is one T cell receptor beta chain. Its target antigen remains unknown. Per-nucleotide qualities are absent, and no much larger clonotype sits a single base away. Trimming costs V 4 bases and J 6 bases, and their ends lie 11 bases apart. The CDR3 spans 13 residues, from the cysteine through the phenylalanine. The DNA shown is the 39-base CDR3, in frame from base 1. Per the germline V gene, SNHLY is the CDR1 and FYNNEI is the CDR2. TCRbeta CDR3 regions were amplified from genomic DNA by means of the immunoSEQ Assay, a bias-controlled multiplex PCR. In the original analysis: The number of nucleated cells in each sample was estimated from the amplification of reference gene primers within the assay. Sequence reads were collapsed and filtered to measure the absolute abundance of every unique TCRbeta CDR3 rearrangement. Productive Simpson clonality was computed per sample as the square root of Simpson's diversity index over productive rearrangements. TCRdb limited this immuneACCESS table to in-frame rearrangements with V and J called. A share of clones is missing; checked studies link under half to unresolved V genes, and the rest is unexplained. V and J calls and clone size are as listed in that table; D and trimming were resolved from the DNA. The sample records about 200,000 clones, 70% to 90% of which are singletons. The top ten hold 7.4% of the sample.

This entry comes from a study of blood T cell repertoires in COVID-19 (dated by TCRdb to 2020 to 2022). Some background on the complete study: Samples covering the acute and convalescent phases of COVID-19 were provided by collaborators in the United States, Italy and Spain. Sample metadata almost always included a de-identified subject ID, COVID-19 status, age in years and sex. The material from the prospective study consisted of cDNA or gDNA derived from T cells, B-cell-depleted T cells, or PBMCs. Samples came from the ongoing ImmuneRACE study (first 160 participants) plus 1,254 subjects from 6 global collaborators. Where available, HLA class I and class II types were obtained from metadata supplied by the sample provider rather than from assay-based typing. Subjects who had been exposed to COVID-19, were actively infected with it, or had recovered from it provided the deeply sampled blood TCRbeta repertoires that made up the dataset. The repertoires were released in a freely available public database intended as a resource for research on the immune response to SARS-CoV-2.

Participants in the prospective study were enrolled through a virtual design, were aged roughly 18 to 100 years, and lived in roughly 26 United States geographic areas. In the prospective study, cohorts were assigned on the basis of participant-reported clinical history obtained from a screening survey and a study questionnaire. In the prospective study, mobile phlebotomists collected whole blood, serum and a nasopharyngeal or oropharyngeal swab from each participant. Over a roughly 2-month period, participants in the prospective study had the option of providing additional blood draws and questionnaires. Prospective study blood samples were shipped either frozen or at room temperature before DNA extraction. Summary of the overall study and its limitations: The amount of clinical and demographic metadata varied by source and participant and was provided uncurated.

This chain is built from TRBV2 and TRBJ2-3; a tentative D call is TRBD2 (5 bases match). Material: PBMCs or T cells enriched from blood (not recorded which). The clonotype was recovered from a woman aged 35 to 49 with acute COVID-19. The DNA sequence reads TGTGCCAGCAGTGTTGGAGACTATGATACGCAGTATTTT. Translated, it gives CASSVGDYDTQYF. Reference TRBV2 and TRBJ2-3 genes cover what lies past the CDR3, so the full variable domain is EPEVTQTPSHQVTQMGQEVILRCVPISNHLYFYWYRQILGQKVEFLVSFYNNEISEKSEIFDDQFSVERPDGSNFTLKIRSTKLEDSAMYFCASSVGDYDTQYFGPGTRLTVL.